This section outlines one TCR beta chain sequence together with its context. This CDR3 is built from 14 residues. Germline values: CDR1 SGHVS, CDR2 FNYEAQ. Donors gave 2.5 ml of blood apiece. This sample was taken from a study of monozygotic twins with inflammatory bowel disease. TCRdb reprocessed the 5' RACE reads and reports one entry per CDR3 protein, with no DNA. The sample has 160,000 or so distinct CDR3 sequences. The clonotype originates from a human donor with ulcerative colitis or Crohn's disease, or a healthy co-twin of an affected twin (not recorded which). The chain links TRBV7-6 to TRBJ1-2; TCRdb calls TRBD1, which cannot be checked without DNA. Sequencing was performed on blood. The CDR3 region is CASSPPGQAYGYTF.